Detailed here is one TCR beta chain. This may be a read error, as it is one base from a much larger clone. This specimen belongs to a study of response to subunit inactivated influenza vaccine. TCRdb analysed the RT-PCR reads with MiXCR anew, one entry per CDR3 protein. The data show 710,000 or so distinct CDR3 sequences, around a sixth seen once. The CDR3 extends over 12 amino acids. The rearrangement uses TRBV12-3 or TRBV12-4 and TRBJ2-1; no clear D. The source is a man aged 45 to 65 who received an inactivated influenza vaccine. Sample: PBMCs from blood, taken 12 days after vaccination. CDR3 amino acids: CANSFSTYEQFF. Written as DNA, the CDR3 is TGTGCCAACAGTTTTAGCACCTATGAGCAGTTCTTC.